Ten or more counts support the clone carrying this TCR beta chain. The sample is drawn from a study of T cells in Graves' hyperthyroidism and ophthalmopathy. Amplified TCR beta CDR3 regions came from RNA transcripts. In the first-round RT-PCR of the TCR CDR3, the HTBI primer set was used. TCRdb re-called the multiplex PCR reads with MiXCR, one entry per CDR3 protein. The sample has over 650,000 distinct CDR3 sequences; roughly 15% are singletons. The CDR3 extends over 13 amino acids. Germline V gene data show CDR1 as SEHNR and CDR2 as FQNEAQ (reference sequence). Trimming stripped 5 bases from V and 9 bases from J, with 14 bases between.

Sequencing was carried out using blood. The chain is built from TRBV7-9 and TRBJ2-1, with D unresolved. This TCR was sampled from a man aged 18 to 30 with Graves' hyperthyroidism. The CDR3 sequence: CASSPALGGEQFF. The DNA of the CDR3 is TGTGCCAGCAGCCCCGCGTTAGGCGGTGAGCAGTTCTTC.